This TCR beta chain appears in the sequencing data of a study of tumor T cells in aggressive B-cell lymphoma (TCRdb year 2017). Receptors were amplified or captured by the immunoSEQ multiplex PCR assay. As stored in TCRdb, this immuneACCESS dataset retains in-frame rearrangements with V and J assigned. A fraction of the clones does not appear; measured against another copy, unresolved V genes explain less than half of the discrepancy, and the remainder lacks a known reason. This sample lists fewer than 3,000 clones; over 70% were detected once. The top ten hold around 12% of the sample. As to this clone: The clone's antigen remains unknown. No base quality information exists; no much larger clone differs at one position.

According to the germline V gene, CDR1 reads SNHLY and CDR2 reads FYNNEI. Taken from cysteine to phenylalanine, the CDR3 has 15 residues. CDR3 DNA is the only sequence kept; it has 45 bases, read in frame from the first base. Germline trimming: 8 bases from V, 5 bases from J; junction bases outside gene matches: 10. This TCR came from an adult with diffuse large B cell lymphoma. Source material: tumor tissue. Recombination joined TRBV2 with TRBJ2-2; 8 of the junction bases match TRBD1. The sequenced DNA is TGTGCCAGCGGGGCGCAGGGGGCCTATACCGGGGAGCTGTTTTTT. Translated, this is CASGAQGAYTGELFF.